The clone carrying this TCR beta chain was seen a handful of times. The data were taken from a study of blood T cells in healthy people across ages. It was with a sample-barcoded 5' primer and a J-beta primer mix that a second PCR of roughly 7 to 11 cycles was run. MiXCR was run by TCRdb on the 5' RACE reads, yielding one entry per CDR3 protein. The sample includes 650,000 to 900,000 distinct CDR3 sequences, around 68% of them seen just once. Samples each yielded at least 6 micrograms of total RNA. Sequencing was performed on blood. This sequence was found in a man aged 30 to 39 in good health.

CDR3 in DNA: TGTGCCAGCGAGTTTGGAGAGCGGACTCCCACAGATACGCAGTATTTT. Protein product: CASEFGERTPTDTQYF. This chain links TRBV6-2 or TRBV6-3 with TRBJ2-3, with D possibly matching TRBD2 (5 bases). The CDR3 contains 16 residues. CDR1 and CDR2 from the germline V gene are MNHEY and SVGEGT. V gave up 8 bases and J gave up 2 bases, with 20 bases separating them.